Below, 14 T cell receptor beta chains from the same sample are listed, as sequenced in a study of regulatory T cells in long-lasting Graves disease. The time point denotes: newly diagnosed GD, antithyroid drugs for less than 3 months. PBMCs provided the RNA from which the TCR library was made. With iRepertoire HTBI primers and Arm-PCR of CDR3 regions, TCR beta libraries were built. Via MiXCR, TCRdb re-called the multiplex PCR reads, giving one row per CDR3 protein. The table has roughly 320,000 distinct CDR3 sequences, over 15% seen once. These data also featured in a second study, about T cells in Graves' hyperthyroidism and ophthalmopathy.

Here the sequenced sample was peripheral blood mononuclear cells (PBMCs), taken at new diagnosis, from a patient treated with antithyroid drugs. The source is a man between 40 and 49 years old with Graves disease.

In its sample, this clonotype was seen many times. The chain employs TRBV6-5 and TRBJ1-6, with no clear D. The CDR3 runs 13 residues. Germline V lookup: CDR1 MNHEY, CDR2 SVGAGI. V was shortened by 0 bases and J by 11 bases, with 8 bases between the two germline ends. CDR3: CASSYSRDTPLHF. CDR3 nucleotides: TGTGCCAGCAGTTACTCCCGTGATACACCCCTCCACTTT.

As concerns this clonotype: A much larger clone differs by one base, so this may be a read error. The chain is built from TRBV4-3 and TRBJ2-7, with TRBD1 matching 7 bases. The CDR3 has 16 amino acids. Germline loops: CDR1 LGHNA, CDR2 YSLEER. V was clipped by 0 bases and J by 2 bases; unmatched bases: 7. CDR3 DNA: TGCGCCAGCAGCCAAGATCTGACAGGGCGGACCTACGAGCAGTACTTC. Translated: CASSQDLTGRTYEQYF.

This clonotype was counted ten times or more. The chain uses TRBV5-1 and TRBJ2-1, with 7 bases that match TRBD1. This CDR3 contains 15 residues. V was pared by 0 bases and J by 5 bases, with 5 bases of the junction left unmatched. From germline, CDR1 is SGHRS and CDR2 YFSETQ. The CDR3 DNA reads TGCGCCAGCAGCTTGGGACAGGGACCTAACAATGAGCAGTTCTTC. Encoded protein: CASSLGQGPNNEQFF.

This clonotype was found many times. The chain employs TRBV5-1 and TRBJ2-7; D uncertain. Germline V gives CDR1 SGHRS, CDR2 YFSETQ. The CDR3 totals 15 residues. V was shortened by 0 bases and J by 3 bases, with 13 bases between the two germline ends. For the CDR3, the DNA is TGCGCCAGCAGCTTGGCGTCCCAGGTGAACTACGAGCAGTACTTC. This sequence encodes CASSLASQVNYEQYF.

The chain has TRBV20-1 and TRBJ1-1, with 8 positions matching TRBD1. Germline assignment: CDR1 DFQATT and CDR2 SNEGSKA (reference sequence). The CDR3 sequence is 14 residues long. V shed 0 bases, J shed 8 bases, and the junction held 8 bases outside the gene matches. The CDR3 DNA sequence: TGCAGTGCTAGAGATCCCCAGGGGGCCATCGAAGCTTTCTTT. This sequence encodes CSARDPQGAIEAFF.

The chain recombines TRBV29-1 with TRBJ1-2; 10 bases agree with TRBD1. CDR1 and CDR2 (germline): SQVTM, ANQGSEA. Trimming cost V 4 bases and J 8 bases; bases outside gene matches: 13. The CDR3 is 15 residues long. The CDR3 nucleotides are TGCAGCGTTGGGACCGGGACAGGGGAGTCCGGGGGCTACACCTTC. This gives the protein CSVGTGTGESGGYTF. The variable domain in full, with the rest retrieved from reference TRBV29-1 and TRBJ1-2, is SAVISQKPSRDICQRGTSLTIQCQVDSQVTMMFWYRQQPGQSLTLIATANQGSEATYESGFVIDKFPISRPNLTFSTLTVSNMSPEDSSIYLCSVGTGTGESGGYTFGSGTRLTVV.

This clonotype occurred a few times. The chain combines TRBV7-9 with TRBJ2-3, with D tentatively TRBD1 or TRBD2 (5 bases each). The CDR3 consists of 17 residues. Trimming took off 6 bases at V and 0 bases at J, with 19 bases between the two ends. Germline V gene data show CDR1 as SEHNR and CDR2 as FQNEAQ (reference sequence). The CDR3 loop reads CASSPHVGGRSTDTQYF. CDR3 nucleotides: TGTGCCAGCAGTCCTCACGTTGGGGGTAGGAGCACAGATACGCAGTATTTT.

At least ten counts were recorded for this clonotype. This chain connects TRBV2 to TRBJ1-1; 9 bases match TRBD1. The ends lost 6 bases at V and 5 bases at J; junction bases unmatched: 4. Germline lookup yields CDR1 SNHLY and CDR2 FYNNEI. The length of the CDR3 is 13 residues. The CDR3 spells CASRDRGTTEAFF. DNA for the CDR3: TGTGCCAGCAGGGACAGGGGTACAACTGAAGCTTTCTTT.

The chain links TRBV7-9 to TRBJ2-4; D remains ambiguous. Germline V gene lookup returns CDR1 SEHNR and CDR2 FQNEAQ (reference sequence). CDR3 length: 15 residues. Deletions cut 0 bases from V and 5 bases from J, with 11 bases between. CDR3 DNA sequence: TGTGCCAGCAGCTTAGCTCAGGCGTCAGAAAACATTCAGTACTTC. Its translation: CASSLAQASENIQYF.

This chain links TRBV5-5 with TRBJ2-6; D is perhaps TRBD1 (6 bases). Trimming stripped 4 bases from V and 0 bases from J, with 17 bases between. Germline V lookup: CDR1 SGHKS, CDR2 YYEKEE (reference sequence). This CDR3 has 18 residues. CDR3 region: CASSIAGTPSSGANVLTF. In DNA, the CDR3 is TGTGCCAGCAGCATAGCCGGGACACCTAGCTCTGGGGCCAACGTCCTGACTTTC. Looking up the rest from reference TRBV5-5 and TRBJ2-6 gives the full variable domain: DAGVTQSPTHLIKTRGQQVTLRCSPISGHKSVSWYQQVLGQGPQFIFQYYEKEERGRGNFPDRFSARQFPNYSSELNVNALLLGDSALYLCASSIAGTPSSGANVLTFGAGSRLTVL.

The gene calls are TRBV7-3 and TRBJ2-7, with 10 bases identical to TRBD1. CDR3 size: 13 residues. The ends lost 4 bases at V and 6 bases at J; junction bases unmatched: 3. Germline V lookup: CDR1 SGHTA, CDR2 FQGTGA. CDR3 bases: TGTGCCAGCAGCTGGGGACAGGGGTTCGAGCAGTACTTC. Protein: CASSWGQGFEQYF.

As concerns this clonotype: The likely explanation is a read error, given a far larger clone one base away. The rearrangement joins TRBV7-9 to TRBJ2-1, with TRBD2 matching 11 bases. The DNA matches TRBJ2-5 better at its end, which makes the J call doubtful. This CDR3 region has 16 residues. Germline loops: CDR1 SEHNR, CDR2 FQNEAQ (reference sequence). The CDR3 nucleotides are TGTGCCAGCAGCTGGGGACTAGCGGAGGGGTCCGAGACCCAGTACTTC. This codes for CASSWGLAEGSETQYF.

The V gene is TRBV15, the J gene TRBJ2-3; no clear D gene. Trimming left V 4 bases short and J 2 bases short, with 4 bases between. The germline V gene has CDR1 LNHNV and CDR2 YYDKDF (reference sequence). The CDR3 covers 12 residues. The CDR3 DNA reads TGTGCCACCAGCATGACCACAGATACGCAGTATTTT. Protein product: CATSMTTDTQYF.

This clonotype was seen ten or more times. This chain connects TRBV28 to TRBJ2-5; TRBD1 might be the D (5 bases). This CDR3 is 17 amino acids long. Germline V gene sequence: CDR1 MDHEN, CDR2 SYDVKM. Trimming took off 2 bases at V and 5 bases at J, with 21 bases between the two ends. The CDR3 DNA reads as TGTGCCAGCAGTTTAAGGTCGCACAGGAAGTTGGGGGAGACCCAGTACTTC. The encoded protein is CASSLRSHRKLGETQYF.